This record looks at one T cell receptor beta chain sequence and its context. Germline lookup yields CDR1 KGHSH and CDR2 LQKENI. Trimming at V came to 4 bases and at J to 4 bases, leaving 9 bases not matched to a gene. The CDR3 runs to 15 residues. Primers included in the PCR were 60 Vbeta and 13 Jbeta primers. The assay was immunoSEQ multiplex PCR, and TCRdb's table has in-frame clones only and misses some. The sample yields 150,000 to 200,000 clones, approximately 78% seen once. This sample was taken from a study of cytomegalovirus exposure and HLA in healthy donors. This TCR was recovered from a woman aged 45-65 years in good health and CMV-seropositive. The sequencing sample was made of PBMCs. The V gene is TRBV18, the J gene TRBJ1-2, with 7 bases identical to TRBD1. The CDR3 loop is CASSRDRVEFYGYTF. The CDR3 nucleotides read TGTGCCAGCTCACGTGACAGGGTTGAATTCTATGGCTACACCTTC. Filled out from reference TRBV18 and TRBJ1-2, the complete variable domain reads NAGVMQNPRHLVRRRGQEARLRCSPMKGHSHVYWYRQLPEEGLKFMVYLQKENIIDESGMPKERFSAEFPKEGPSILRIQQVVRGDSAAYFCASSRDRVEFYGYTFGSGTRLTVV.